This TCR beta chain was sequenced in a study of CD8 T cells in ankylosing spondylitis. Study-wide findings and caveats: In ankylosing spondylitis blood, a motif of roughly eight highly homologous TCR beta variants appeared characteristic. Those disease-linked clones were CD8+; they were also relatively rare in peripheral blood.

As concerns this clonotype: Its antigen is unknown.

Construction of TCR beta libraries was performed using quantitative 5'-RACE with molecular barcodes. MiXCR, applied by TCRdb to the 5' RACE reads, yields one record per CDR3 protein. The repertoire includes fewer than 650,000 distinct CDR3 sequences, roughly 12% of them detected once, and around 6.8% sits in the top ten. This TCR came from a male donor with ankylosing spondylitis. Sequencing was done on a sample of blood, either unsorted or a sorted T cell fraction (not recorded which).

In DNA, the CDR3 is TGTGCCAGCAGCTTGCTGGGCACTGAAGCTTTCTTT. This gives the protein CASSLLGTEAFF. The chain employs TRBV5-6 and TRBJ1-1; no clear D. Trimming cost V 1 base and J 4 bases, with 5 bases left between them. The V gene's germline CDR1 is SGHDT and CDR2 YYEEEE. This CDR3 has 12 residues.